This passage covers 28 T cell receptor beta chains from one sample sequenced in a study of chemoradiotherapy in HPV16-positive cancers. This table comes from immunoSEQ multiplex PCR, and its TCRdb copy is limited to in-frame clones, with some not included. Of approximately 32,000 clones listed, 80% to 90% are singletons. The sample here was blood, taken from a patient who underwent chemoradiotherapy. The origin of the receptors is a human donor with HPV-associated anogenital cancer.

The chain couples TRBV5-5 to TRBJ2-3; D perhaps matches TRBD2 (6 bases). Trimming shortened V by 4 bases and J by 10 bases, and 16 bases separated the two germline ends. The CDR3 is 13 amino acids. CDR1 SGHKS and CDR2 YYEKEE come from the germline V gene (reference sequence). CDR3 sequence: CASSDFQGGAQYF. CDR3 DNA: TGTGCCAGCAGCGACTTCCAGGGAGGCGCGCAGTATTTT.

V is TRBV18 and J is TRBJ1-1; tentative D call: TRBD1 (5 bases). V was cut by 5 bases and J by 1 base, with 14 bases left in between. This CDR3 is built from 15 residues. CDR1 KGHSH and CDR2 LQKENI come from the germline V gene. The CDR3 sequence: CASSTRDGPNTEAFF. DNA of the CDR3: TGTGCCAGCTCAACTAGGGACGGACCGAACACTGAAGCTTTCTTT. Drawing the rest from reference TRBV18 and TRBJ1-1, the complete variable domain is NAGVMQNPRHLVRRRGQEARLRCSPMKGHSHVYWYRQLPEEGLKFMVYLQKENIIDESGMPKERFSAEFPKEGPSILRIQQVVRGDSAAYFCASSTRDGPNTEAFFGQGTRLTVV.

The chain recombines TRBV7-2 with TRBJ2-2, with 9 bases identical to TRBD2. V lost 5 bases, J lost 7 bases, and 8 bases stayed unmatched. Per germline, CDR1 SGHTA and CDR2 FQGNSA. This CDR3 region has 15 residues. DNA for the CDR3: TGTGCCAGCAGCGCGTCCGGGACTAGCATCGGGGAGCTGTTTTTT. This codes for CASSASGTSIGELFF.

The rearrangement uses TRBV27 and TRBJ1-1; D is undetermined. Looked up from germline, CDR1 is MNHEY and CDR2 is SMNVEV (reference sequence). CDR3 length: 14 amino acids. Trimming took off 2 bases at V and 1 base at J, with 8 bases between the two ends. CDR3 sequence reads: CASSLMGRNTEAFF. CDR3 DNA sequence: TGTGCCAGCAGTTTAATGGGAAGGAACACTGAAGCTTTCTTT.

The chain combines TRBV6-6 with TRBJ2-3, with D uncertain. This CDR3 region has 15 residues. Germline-derived CDR1 and CDR2 are MNHNY and SVGAGI (reference sequence). V shed 3 bases and J shed 2 bases, with 12 bases lying between them. This chain's CDR3 is CASSYQASTTDTQYF. The CDR3 region has the DNA TGTGCCAGCAGTTATCAGGCGTCCACCACAGATACGCAGTATTTT.

The table lists this clone with a few counts. The V call is TRBV6-4, the J call TRBJ2-2; 8 bases are a match to TRBD2. V gave up 0 bases and J gave up 3 bases; unmatched junction bases: 6. Looked up from germline, CDR1 is MRHNA and CDR2 is SNTAGT. This CDR3 has 17 amino acids. The CDR3 DNA sequence: TGTGCCAGCAGTGACTCAACGGGGGGGGCCGACACCGGGGAGCTGTTTTTT. This sequence encodes CASSDSTGGADTGELFF.

In this sample, this clone turned up once. This chain uses TRBV19 with TRBJ2-7; TRBD2 matches at 7 bases. With 2 bases clipped from V and 1 base from J, the junction kept 5 bases outside the gene matches. The CDR3 has 15 residues. The germline gives CDR1 LNHDA, CDR2 SQIVND (reference sequence). The CDR3 region has the DNA TGTGCCAGTAGTATAAGGGGTAGCGGGTCCTACGAGCAGTACTTC. Amino acid sequence: CASSIRGSGSYEQYF.

CDR3 sequence: CASSNRGRDTEAFF. CDR3 bases: TGTGCCAGCAGCAACAGGGGGCGTGACACTGAAGCTTTCTTT. The rearrangement uses TRBV5-4 and TRBJ1-1; 9 nucleotides match TRBD1. Germline V gives CDR1 SGHNT, CDR2 YYREEE (reference sequence). The V segment lost 4 bases and the J segment 3 bases; nucleotides outside the gene matches: 4. CDR3 length: 14 amino acids.

This clone was seen a few times. The V call is TRBV18, the J call TRBJ2-1; D possibly matches TRBD1 or TRBD2 (5 bases each). The V end lost 0 bases, the J end lost 6 bases, and 18 bases lay between the germline ends. There are 17 residues in the CDR3. CDR1 and CDR2 (germline): KGHSH, LQKENI. The chain's CDR3 is CASSPPSSGTHRNEQFF. The DNA of the CDR3 is TGTGCCAGCTCACCACCCTCCTCCGGGACCCACCGCAATGAGCAGTTCTTC. The full variable domain, rest sourced from reference TRBV18 and TRBJ2-1, is NAGVMQNPRHLVRRRGQEARLRCSPMKGHSHVYWYRQLPEEGLKFMVYLQKENIIDESGMPKERFSAEFPKEGPSILRIQQVVRGDSAAYFCASSPPSSGTHRNEQFFGPGTRLTVL.

The V and J genes are TRBV13 and TRBJ1-5; D remains ambiguous. Germline lookup yields CDR1 PRHDT and CDR2 FYEKMQ (reference sequence). The germline V and J ends were trimmed by 2 bases and 3 bases, with 11 bases remaining between them. CDR3 length: 15 amino acids. The CDR3 here is CASSLHRGSNQPQHF. The DNA of the CDR3 is TGTGCCAGCAGCTTACACAGAGGTTCCAATCAGCCCCAGCATTTT.

This chain uses TRBV11-1 with TRBJ1-1; TRBD1 might be the D (5 bases). CDR3 length: 14 amino acids. Germline CDR1 SGHAT, CDR2 FQDESV (reference sequence). V dropped 1 base and J dropped 6 bases, with 12 bases sitting between them. The CDR3 region is CASSLDPGQSEAFF. The CDR3 bases are TGTGCCAGCAGCTTAGACCCGGGGCAGTCTGAAGCTTTCTTT.

This chain connects TRBV9 to TRBJ2-2; the match to TRBD2 covers 7 bases. The CDR3 consists of 17 residues. J lost 5 bases, V lost 1 base, and 11 bases had no gene match. Germline lookup yields CDR1 SGDLS and CDR2 YYNGEE. For the CDR3, the DNA is TGTGCCAGCAGCGTACTAAGCGGGGCGACTTATACCGGGGAGCTGTTTTTT. Its protein product is CASSVLSGATYTGELFF.

This sequence joins TRBV7-2 and TRBJ2-1; D tentatively reads TRBD1 or TRBD2 (6 bases each). The germline V gene has CDR1 SGHTA and CDR2 FQGNSA. With 6 bases removed from V and 8 bases from J, the gap between germline ends came to 20 bases. This CDR3 contains 15 residues. The DNA of the CDR3 is TGTGCCAGCAGGGCTGAGAGTTGGGGGGCATATGAGCAGTTCTTC. Its protein product is CASRAESWGAYEQFF.

The chain joins TRBV6-5 to TRBJ2-7; D gene unclear. Germline lookup yields CDR1 MNHEY and CDR2 SVGAGI. CDR3 length: 15 residues. The V and J ends lost 0 bases and 7 bases respectively, with 16 bases between them. CDR3 loop: CASSYSIPNTREQYF. CDR3 bases: TGTGCCAGCAGTTACTCGATACCCAATACGAGGGAGCAGTACTTC.

CDR3 in amino acids: CASSLNPGPRSYEQYF. Written as DNA, the CDR3 is TGCGCCAGCAGTCTGAATCCGGGACCCCGCTCCTACGAGCAGTACTTC. The gene calls are TRBV23-1 and TRBJ2-7; D is tentatively TRBD1 or TRBD2 (5 bases each). TRBV23-1 has ORF status, its function being uncertain. The CDR3 totals 16 residues. V shed 4 bases and J shed 0 bases, with 16 bases lying between them.

This sequence joins TRBV6-6 and TRBJ1-6, with 9 bases that match TRBD1. V was pared by 8 bases and J by 10 bases, with 6 bases of the junction left unmatched. Germline lookup yields CDR1 MNHNY and CDR2 SVGAGI (reference sequence). This CDR3 is 13 amino acids long. CDR3 sequence (DNA): TGTGCCAGCGGGGGGACAGGGAGCTCACCCCTCCACTTT. This codes for CASGGTGSSPLHF.

The V gene is TRBV7-8, the J gene TRBJ2-6; 11 nucleotides line up with TRBD1. The CDR3 covers 17 residues. Germline V gene sequence: CDR1 SGHVS, CDR2 FQNEAQ. After removal of 5 bases from V and 4 bases from J, the junction contained 7 bases not matched to a gene. The CDR3 protein is CASSLGQGGAGANVLTF. CDR3 DNA sequence: TGTGCCAGCAGCCTGGGACAGGGGGGTGCGGGGGCCAACGTCCTGACTTTC.

This clone showed up just once. The rearrangement links TRBV4-1 to TRBJ2-2; TRBD2 matches at 13 bases. This CDR3 comprises 17 residues. The V gene's germline CDR1 is MGHRA and CDR2 YSYEKL. Unmatched junction bases numbered 8, after V lost 3 bases and J lost 7 bases. The CDR3 sequence is CASSHSVLAGGGGELFF. DNA of the CDR3: TGCGCCAGCAGCCATTCTGTACTAGCGGGAGGGGGCGGGGAGCTGTTTTTT.

The gene calls are TRBV7-2 and TRBJ2-1, with D possibly TRBD2 on 5 matching bases. V lost 3 bases, J lost 9 bases, and 12 bases lay in between. The CDR3 spans 13 residues. Germline-derived CDR1 and CDR2 are SGHTA and FQGNSA. The CDR3 loop reads CASSFVGAAEQFF. The CDR3 coding sequence is TGTGCCAGCAGCTTCGTTGGAGCGGCTGAGCAGTTCTTC.

V gene TRBV18 combines with J gene TRBJ1-2; D is possibly TRBD1 (5 bases). This CDR3 has 15 amino acids. Trimming took off 2 bases at V and 10 bases at J, with 20 bases between the two ends. CDR1 and CDR2 from the germline V gene are KGHSH and LQKENI. DNA for the CDR3: TGTGCCAGCTCACCAACGGGGCAGGGAAGTAGGTCCTACACCTTC. As protein: CASSPTGQGSRSYTF.

V gene TRBV11-2 combines with J gene TRBJ2-1; TRBD2 agrees at 8 bases. Trimming at V came to 6 bases and at J to 9 bases, leaving 13 bases not matched to a gene. Germline assignment: CDR1 SGHAT and CDR2 FQNNGV. The CDR3 covers 15 residues. The CDR3 DNA reads TGTGCCAGCAGTATAGGGGGGACTAGATTAGTTGAGCAGTTCTTC. This codes for CASSIGGTRLVEQFF.

CDR3 in amino acids: CASSTTGSQPQHF. The CDR3 bases are TGTGCCAGCAGCACGACAGGGTCGCAGCCCCAGCATTTT. V is TRBV6-1 and J is TRBJ1-5, with 7 positions matching TRBD1. The trim removed 6 bases at V and 7 bases at J, leaving 6 bases unmatched. Germline CDR1 reads MNHNS; CDR2 reads SASEGT. The CDR3 has 13 amino acids.

This clone was recorded once. The genes are TRBV9 and TRBJ2-2, with D possibly being TRBD1 (6 bases). Germline CDR1 SGDLS, CDR2 YYNGEE. CDR3 length: 15 residues. Between the trimmed V and J ends, which lost 4 bases and 5 bases, there was a span of 15 bases. CDR3 nucleotide sequence: TGTGCCAGCAGCATCCCGACAGGTGGTACCGGGGAGCTGTTTTTT. This sequence encodes CASSIPTGGTGELFF.

This chain links TRBV9 with TRBJ2-3; TRBD2 matches 9 bases. This CDR3 is built from 15 residues. The V gene end was trimmed by 4 bases and the J gene end by 5 bases; junction bases not matched to a gene: 8. Germline V gene sequence: CDR1 SGDLS, CDR2 YYNGEE. CDR3 DNA sequence: TGTGCCAGCAGCCCGAGAGGACTAGCGTTAGATACGCAGTATTTT. Translation gives CASSPRGLALDTQYF. The complete variable domain, with remaining parts taken from reference TRBV9 and TRBJ2-3, reads DSGVTQTPKHLITATGQRVTLRCSPRSGDLSVYWYQQSLDQGLQFLIQYYNGEERAKGNILERFSAQQFPDLHSELNLSSLELGDSALYFCASSPRGLALDTQYFGPGTRLTVL.

The chain has TRBV30 and TRBJ2-4; D not certain. Germline loops: CDR1 GTSNPN, CDR2 SVGIG (reference sequence). Trimming stripped 3 bases from V and 3 bases from J, with 15 bases between. The CDR3 is made up of 15 amino acids. CDR3 nucleotides: TGTGCCTGGAGCAAGGACCGGAGAGACAAAAACATTCAGTACTTC. This codes for CAWSKDRRDKNIQYF.

The V call is TRBV30, the J call TRBJ1-4, with D maybe TRBD1 (6 bases). This CDR3 is 14 amino acids long. The V gene lost 6 bases and the J gene lost 7 bases, with 18 bases spanning the gap. Germline-derived CDR1 and CDR2 are GTSNPN and SVGIG (reference sequence). The chain's CDR3 is CACGGGAQGEKLFF. DNA for the CDR3: TGTGCCTGCGGTGGGGGGGCACAGGGTGAAAAACTGTTTTTT.

The gene calls are TRBV6-5 and TRBJ2-7, with D possibly called TRBD1 or TRBD2 (6 bases each). The V end was cut by 6 bases, the J end by 0 bases, with 15 bases between. The CDR3 covers 15 residues. Looked up from germline, CDR1 is MNHEY and CDR2 is SVGAGI. Written as DNA, the CDR3 is TGTGCCAGCAGCGGTAGGGGGGCGGGCTCCTACGAGCAGTACTTC. Encoded protein: CASSGRGAGSYEQYF.

The CDR3 DNA reads TGTGCCTGGGGACAGGATAACACTGAAGCTTTCTTT. Amino acids: CAWGQDNTEAFF. The genes are TRBV30 and TRBJ1-1; TRBD1 aligns across 7 bases. Germline V CDR1 and CDR2: GTSNPN, SVGIG (reference sequence). The trim removed 5 bases at V and 2 bases at J, leaving 2 bases unmatched. This CDR3 contains 12 residues.